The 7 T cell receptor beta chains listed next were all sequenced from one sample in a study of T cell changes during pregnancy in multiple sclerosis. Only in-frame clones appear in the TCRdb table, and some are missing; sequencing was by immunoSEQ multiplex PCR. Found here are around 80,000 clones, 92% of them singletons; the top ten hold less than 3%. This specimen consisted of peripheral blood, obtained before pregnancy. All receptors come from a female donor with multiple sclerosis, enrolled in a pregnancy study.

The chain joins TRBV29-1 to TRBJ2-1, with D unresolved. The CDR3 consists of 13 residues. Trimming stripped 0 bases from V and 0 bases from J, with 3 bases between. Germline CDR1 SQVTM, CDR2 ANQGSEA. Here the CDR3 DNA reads TGCAGCGTTGAAGACAGCTCCTACAATGAGCAGTTCTTC. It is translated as CSVEDSSYNEQFF.

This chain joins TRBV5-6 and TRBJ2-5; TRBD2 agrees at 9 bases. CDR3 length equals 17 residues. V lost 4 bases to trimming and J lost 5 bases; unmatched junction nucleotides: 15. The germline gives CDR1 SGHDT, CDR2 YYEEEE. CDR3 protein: CASSHMSLAGFEETQYF. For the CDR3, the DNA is TGTGCCAGCAGCCATATGTCGCTAGCGGGATTCGAGGAGACCCAGTACTTC.

CDR3 loop: CASRRTGGGNTEAFF. CDR3 bases: TGTGCCAGCAGGAGGACAGGGGGCGGGAACACTGAAGCTTTCTTT. The chain combines TRBV2 with TRBJ1-1, with 11 bases fitting TRBD1. J gave up 1 base and V 6 bases, and 4 bases lay outside the gene matches. This CDR3 has 15 residues. Germline assignment: CDR1 SNHLY and CDR2 FYNNEI.

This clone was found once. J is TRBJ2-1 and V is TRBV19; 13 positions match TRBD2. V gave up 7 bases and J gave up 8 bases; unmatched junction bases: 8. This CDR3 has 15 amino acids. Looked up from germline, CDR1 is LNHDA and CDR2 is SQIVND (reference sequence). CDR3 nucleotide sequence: TGTGCCAGTAAACCACTAGCGGGAGGGCTGGATGAGCAGTTCTTC. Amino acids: CASKPLAGGLDEQFF.

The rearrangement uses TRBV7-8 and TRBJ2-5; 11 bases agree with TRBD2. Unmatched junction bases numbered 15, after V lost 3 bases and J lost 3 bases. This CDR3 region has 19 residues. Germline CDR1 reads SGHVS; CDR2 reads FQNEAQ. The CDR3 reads CASSFLVSLAGGHKETQYF. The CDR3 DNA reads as TGTGCCAGCAGCTTTCTAGTTTCCCTAGCGGGAGGCCATAAAGAGACCCAGTACTTC.

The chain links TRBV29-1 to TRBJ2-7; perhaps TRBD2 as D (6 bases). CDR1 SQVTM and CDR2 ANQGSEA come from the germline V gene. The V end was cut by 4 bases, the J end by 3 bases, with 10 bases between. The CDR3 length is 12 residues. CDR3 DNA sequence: TGCAGCGTTGGATGGGGAGGCTACGAGCAGTACTTC. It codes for CSVGWGGYEQYF.

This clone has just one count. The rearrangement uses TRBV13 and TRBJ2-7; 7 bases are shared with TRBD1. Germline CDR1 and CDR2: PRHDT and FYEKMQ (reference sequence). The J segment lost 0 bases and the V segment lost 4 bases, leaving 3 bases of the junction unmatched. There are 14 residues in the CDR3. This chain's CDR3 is CASSSRDSSYEQYF. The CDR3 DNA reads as TGTGCCAGCAGCTCCCGGGACAGCTCCTACGAGCAGTACTTC. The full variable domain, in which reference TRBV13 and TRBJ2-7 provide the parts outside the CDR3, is AAGVIQSPRHLIKEKRETATLKCYPIPRHDTVYWYQQGPGQDPQFLISFYEKMQSDKGSIPDRFSAQQFSDYHSELNMSSLELGDSALYFCASSSRDSSYEQYFGPGTRLTVT.